This T cell receptor (beta chain) was observed in a study of siplizumab effects on memory and regulatory T cells. Findings and caveats of the study: Alloreactive sequences from unstimulated CD4+ memory cells fell significantly with siplizumab. Both greater diversity than memory cells and a major contribution to the alloresponse seemed to characterize naive T cells.

Assay: immunoSEQ multiplex PCR; the TCRdb copy retains only in-frame clones and omits some. The sample contains some 100,000 clones, 93% of which appear only once. This clone has a handful of counts. Its antigen is undetermined. The germline V gene encodes CDR1 SNHLY and CDR2 FYNNEI. V was trimmed by 5 bases and J by 0 bases, leaving 17 bases between them. The CDR3 has 17 residues. The chain combines TRBV2 with TRBJ1-5; tentatively, D is TRBD1 (6 bases). Sequencing input: CD8+ T cells sorted from blood. The clonotype originates from a human donor in good health. CDR3 nucleotide sequence: TGTGCCAGCAGTTTAGGACAGACTAACCTTAGCAATCAGCCCCAGCATTTT. It is translated as CASSLGQTNLSNQPQHF.